The table lists the clone carrying this T cell receptor beta chain with a few counts. Each sample yielded at least 6 million isolated PBMCs. This specimen belongs to a study of blood T cells in healthy people across ages. Primed by a sample-barcoded 5' primer and a J-beta primer mix, a second PCR proceeded for about 7 to 11 cycles. Each cDNA was tagged by a template-switch adaptor containing 12 random nucleotides. Every sample produced at least 2.5 million CDR3-containing paired-end reads. MiXCR, run by TCRdb on the 5' RACE reads, gives a single entry per CDR3 protein. This table has 550,000 to 800,000 distinct CDR3 sequences, roughly 20% appearing once. Germline V CDR1 and CDR2: SGHDN, FVKESK. V dropped 1 base and J dropped 0 bases, with 15 bases sitting between them. The CDR3 extends over 17 amino acids.

The sequence was collected from a man between 65 and 85 years old in good health. V gene TRBV14 combines with J gene TRBJ1-1; no clear D. Sequenced material: blood. CDR3 residues: CASSQGGSSRLNTEAFF. The CDR3 nucleotides read TGTGCCAGCAGCCAAGGGGGTTCCAGCAGGTTGAACACTGAAGCTTTCTTT.